This T cell receptor beta chain was recorded in a study of CD8+ T cells in alopecia areata. The authors extracted RNA and reverse transcribed it into cDNA as the sequencing template. Sequencing was performed with immunoSEQ multiplex PCR; in TCRdb, only in-frame clones are kept and a portion is missing. The table shows 120,000 or so clones, with roughly three fifths occurring only once. Sorting of CD4+ and CD8+ T cells was performed on PBMCs. Germline assignment: CDR1 SGHNT and CDR2 YYREEE (reference sequence). This CDR3 spans 13 amino acids. Deletions cut 1 base from V and 8 bases from J, with 10 bases between.

The sequenced sample was CD4+ T cells sorted from blood, obtained at week 0. This receptor was taken from a human donor with alopecia areata. This chain connects TRBV5-4 to TRBJ2-1, with a tentative D call TRBD2 (5 bases). DNA of the CDR3: TGTGCCAGCAGCTTGCCCACTAGTTATGAGCAGTTCTTC. It yields the protein CASSLPTSYEQFF.